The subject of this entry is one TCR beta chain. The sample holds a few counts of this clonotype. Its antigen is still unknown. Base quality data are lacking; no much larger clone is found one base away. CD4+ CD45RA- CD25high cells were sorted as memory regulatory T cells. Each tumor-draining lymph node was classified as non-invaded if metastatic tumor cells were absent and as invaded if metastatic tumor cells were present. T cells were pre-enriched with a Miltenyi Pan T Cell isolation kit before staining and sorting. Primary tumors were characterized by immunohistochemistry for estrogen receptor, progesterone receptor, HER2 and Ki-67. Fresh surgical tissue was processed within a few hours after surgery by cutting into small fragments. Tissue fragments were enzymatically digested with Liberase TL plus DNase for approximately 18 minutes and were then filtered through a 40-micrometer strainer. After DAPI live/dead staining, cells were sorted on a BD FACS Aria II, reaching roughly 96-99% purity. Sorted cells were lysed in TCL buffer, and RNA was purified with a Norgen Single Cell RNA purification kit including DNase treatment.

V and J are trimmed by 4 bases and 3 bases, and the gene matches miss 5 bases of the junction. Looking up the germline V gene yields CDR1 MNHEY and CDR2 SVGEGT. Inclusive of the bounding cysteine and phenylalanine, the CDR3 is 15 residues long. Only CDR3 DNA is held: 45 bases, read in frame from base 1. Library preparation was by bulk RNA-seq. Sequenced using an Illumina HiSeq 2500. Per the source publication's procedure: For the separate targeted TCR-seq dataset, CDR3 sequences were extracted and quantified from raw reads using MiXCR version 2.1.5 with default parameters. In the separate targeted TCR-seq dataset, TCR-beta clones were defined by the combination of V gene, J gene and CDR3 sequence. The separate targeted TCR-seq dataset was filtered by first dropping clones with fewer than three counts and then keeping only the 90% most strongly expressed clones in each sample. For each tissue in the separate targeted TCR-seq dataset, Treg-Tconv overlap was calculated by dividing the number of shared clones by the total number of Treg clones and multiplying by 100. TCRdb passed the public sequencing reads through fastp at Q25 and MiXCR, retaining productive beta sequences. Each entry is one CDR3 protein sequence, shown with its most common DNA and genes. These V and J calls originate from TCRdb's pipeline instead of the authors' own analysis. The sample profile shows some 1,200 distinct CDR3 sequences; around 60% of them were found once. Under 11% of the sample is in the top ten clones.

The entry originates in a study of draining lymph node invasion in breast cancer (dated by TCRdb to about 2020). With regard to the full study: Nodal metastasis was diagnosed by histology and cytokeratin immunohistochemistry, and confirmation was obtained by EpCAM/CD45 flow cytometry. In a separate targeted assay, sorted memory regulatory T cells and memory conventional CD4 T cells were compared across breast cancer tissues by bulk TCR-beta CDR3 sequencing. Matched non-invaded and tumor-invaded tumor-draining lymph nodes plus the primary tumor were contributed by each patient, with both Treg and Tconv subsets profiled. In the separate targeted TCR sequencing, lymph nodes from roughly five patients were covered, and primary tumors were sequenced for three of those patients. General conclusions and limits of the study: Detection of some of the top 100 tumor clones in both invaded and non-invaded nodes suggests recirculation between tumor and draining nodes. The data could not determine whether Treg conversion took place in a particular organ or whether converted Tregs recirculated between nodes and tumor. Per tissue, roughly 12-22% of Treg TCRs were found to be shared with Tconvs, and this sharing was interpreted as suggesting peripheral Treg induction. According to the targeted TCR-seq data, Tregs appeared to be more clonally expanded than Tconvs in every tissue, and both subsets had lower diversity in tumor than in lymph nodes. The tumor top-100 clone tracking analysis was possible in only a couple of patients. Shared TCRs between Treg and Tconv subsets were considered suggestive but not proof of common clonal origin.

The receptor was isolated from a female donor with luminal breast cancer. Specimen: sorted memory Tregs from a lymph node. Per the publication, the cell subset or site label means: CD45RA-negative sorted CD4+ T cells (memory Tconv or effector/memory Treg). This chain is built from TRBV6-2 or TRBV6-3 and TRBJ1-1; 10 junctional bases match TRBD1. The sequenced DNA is TGTGCCAGCAGTTCTCGACAGGGGGCGGACACTGAAGCTTTCTTT. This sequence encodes CASSSRQGADTEAFF.